The 10 T cell receptor beta chains below all came from one sample that was sequenced in a study of identical twins. Each CDR3 protein gets one entry after TCRdb re-called the 5' RACE reads with MiXCR. This sample yields about 790,000 distinct CDR3 sequences, of which around a sixth are seen a single time; approximately 14% belongs to the top ten. The same data also went into a second study, on T cells expressing NK-cell markers.

Sequencing input: PBMCs. The receptors stem from a woman between 18 and 30 years old in good health.

The genes are TRBV9 and TRBJ2-2, with 11 bases aligning to TRBD1. The V gene end was trimmed by 3 bases and the J gene end by 8 bases; junction bases not matched to a gene: 12. Germline values: CDR1 SGDLS, CDR2 YYNGEE. The CDR3 length is 17 residues. CDR3 protein: CASSAPDGGQGAGELFF. In DNA form, the CDR3 reads TGTGCCAGCAGCGCCCCAGACGGCGGACAGGGGGCGGGGGAGCTGTTTTTT.

This clonotype occurred a few times. CDR3 sequence: CASSQDAGGREQYF. The CDR3 DNA follows: TGCGCCAGCAGCCAAGATGCTGGGGGAAGAGAGCAGTACTTC. The chain links TRBV4-3 to TRBJ2-7; D may correspond to TRBD1 or TRBD2 (5 bases each). The ends were cut back, 0 bases at V and 7 bases at J, with 13 bases in the middle. This CDR3 contains 14 residues. Per germline, CDR1 LGHNA and CDR2 YSLEER.

The chain has TRBV5-8 and TRBJ1-1; D is undetermined. V lost 4 bases and J 4 bases, leaving 14 bases between the germline ends. CDR1 and CDR2 from the germline V gene are SGHTS and YDEGEE. The CDR3 extends over 14 amino acids. This CDR3 reads CASSPRVLRTEAFF. The CDR3 coding sequence is TGTGCCAGCAGCCCGAGAGTATTACGCACTGAAGCTTTCTTT.

This clonotype has at least ten counts. V is TRBV20-1 and J is TRBJ2-3; D may be TRBD2 (5 bases). V was clipped by 3 bases and J by 3 bases, with 13 bases between them. Germline CDR1 reads DFQATT; CDR2 reads SNEGSKA (reference sequence). The CDR3 is 14 amino acids. In nucleotides, the CDR3 is TGCAGTGCTAGTCTGTGGGAGAGGACAGATACGCAGTATTTT. It yields the protein CSASLWERTDTQYF.

Concerning this clonotype: Given a much more abundant clone one base away, this may be a read error. The J gene is TRBJ2-1, the V gene TRBV12-3 or TRBV12-4; the match to TRBD1 covers 12 bases. This CDR3 region has 14 residues. In DNA form, the CDR3 reads TGTGCCTGCAGTTTAGGGACAGGGGGCTTCGGGCAGTTCTTC. Its translation: CACSLGTGGFGQFF.

V gene TRBV5-1 combines with J gene TRBJ2-7; 11 bases line up with TRBD2. Germline V gene data show CDR1 as SGHRS and CDR2 as YFSETQ. The CDR3 length is 16 residues. V lost 1 base, J lost 2 bases, and 5 bases stayed unmatched. CDR3 residues: CASSLTSGGQPYEQYF. The DNA for the CDR3 is TGCGCCAGCAGCTTGACTAGCGGGGGTCAACCCTACGAGCAGTACTTC.

This clonotype showed up just a few times. The chain is built from TRBV27 and TRBJ1-2; D gene ambiguous. This CDR3 contains 13 residues. Trimming removed 0 bases from V and 8 bases from J, with 10 bases in between. The germline CDR1 and CDR2 sequences are MNHEY and SMNVEV (reference sequence). As DNA, the CDR3 is TGTGCCAGCAGTTTATCGAGCGGGCAAGGCTACACCTTC. It translates to CASSLSSGQGYTF.

In its sample, this clonotype was seen many times. The rearrangement links TRBV5-1 to TRBJ2-7; D not resolved. The CDR3 is 14 amino acids. Germline loops: CDR1 SGHRS, CDR2 YFSETQ. V dropped 3 bases and J dropped 6 bases, with 16 bases sitting between them. CDR3 protein: CASSSDPGVGEQYF. The CDR3, as DNA: TGCGCCAGCAGCTCAGACCCGGGCGTAGGCGAGCAGTACTTC.

This sequence joins TRBV4-3 and TRBJ2-1; weak D call: TRBD2 (5 bases). V was trimmed by 8 bases and J by 9 bases, leaving 14 bases between them. CDR1 is LGHNA and CDR2 is YSLEER in the germline V gene. The CDR3 covers 12 residues. The CDR3 region is CASESGSGEQFF. The CDR3 nucleotides read TGCGCCAGCGAGTCGGGGTCTGGTGAGCAGTTCTTC.

This clonotype was observed a handful of times. This chain joins TRBV7-9 and TRBJ2-3, with TRBD1 identical over 8 bases. The CDR3 has 15 amino acids. V gave up 3 bases and J gave up 7 bases; unmatched junction bases: 9. Per germline, CDR1 SEHNR and CDR2 FQNEAQ (reference sequence). In DNA, the CDR3 is TGTGCCAGCAGCTTTCAGGGGGCCGTTTCGCATACGCAGTATTTT. Its protein is CASSFQGAVSHTQYF.